This T cell receptor beta chain was recovered during a study of cytomegalovirus exposure and HLA in healthy donors. Study-level background: Approximately 83 million unique TCRs from HLA-typed donors were held in an early data release.

On this clone itself: The antigen remains unidentified.

Study outcomes and limitations: Reportedly, cytomegalovirus status was diagnosed with high sensitivity and specificity. The study dropped some indistinguishable V segments, TRBV6-2 and TRBV6-3 among them.

PCR used 60 Vbeta primers and 13 Jbeta primers. Assay used: immunoSEQ multiplex PCR; TCRdb lists only in-frame clones, some missing. Here the sample spans some 62,000 clones, roughly 86% being singletons. The CDR3 length is 13 residues. Looked up from germline, CDR1 is ENHRY and CDR2 is SYGVKD. Trimming cost V 6 bases and J 0 bases; bases outside gene matches: 2. The sequenced sample was PBMCs. The clonotype was recovered from a young man in good health and CMV-seronegative. The J gene is TRBJ2-7, the V gene TRBV10-3, with 7 bases fitting TRBD1. The CDR3 region has the DNA TGTGCCATCAGCAGGGACAGCTCCTACGAGCAGTACTTC. It specifies CAISRDSSYEQYF.